What follows are 24 T cell receptor beta chains derived from one specimen sequenced in a study of cytomegalovirus exposure and HLA in healthy donors. Vbeta (60) and Jbeta (13) primers were used in the PCR. Profiling relied on immunoSEQ multiplex PCR, and the TCRdb table lists in-frame clones only, not all of them. The sample holds approximately 98,000 clones, roughly 70% seen once. Sequencing was done on a sample of PBMCs. The receptors were sampled from a male donor in good health and CMV-seronegative.

The rearrangement uses TRBV30 and TRBJ1-1; D perhaps matches TRBD1 (6 bases). CDR1 and CDR2 from the germline V gene are GTSNPN and SVGIG (reference sequence). This CDR3 contains 13 residues. V lost 3 bases, J lost 2 bases, and 10 bases lay in between. CDR3 residues: CAWRTGTNTEAFF. The CDR3 bases are TGTGCCTGGAGGACAGGTACAAACACTGAAGCTTTCTTT.

The chain recombines TRBV6-5 with TRBJ1-1, with TRBD1 identical over 7 bases. CDR3 length equals 12 residues. Trimming cost V 2 bases and J 9 bases; bases outside gene matches: 3. Germline V gene lookup returns CDR1 MNHEY and CDR2 SVGAGI. The CDR3 sequence is CASSYPQGKAFF. The CDR3 DNA sequence: TGTGCCAGCAGTTACCCACAGGGGAAAGCTTTCTTT.

This CDR3 reads CASSSGTGSDEQYF. The CDR3 DNA reads as TGTGCCAGCAGCTCCGGGACAGGGAGCGACGAGCAGTACTTC. The gene calls are TRBV7-9 and TRBJ2-7; 9 bases fit TRBD1. Germline V gives CDR1 SEHNR, CDR2 FQNEAQ (reference sequence). V shed 4 bases, J shed 5 bases, and the junction held 6 bases outside the gene matches. The CDR3 is 14 residues long.

This rearrangement joins TRBV27 to TRBJ1-1; D is uncertain. V was cut by 5 bases and J by 0 bases, with 10 bases left in between. CDR1 is MNHEY and CDR2 is SMNVEV in the germline V gene (reference sequence). There are 14 residues in the CDR3. The CDR3 reads CASSPGLMNTEAFF. CDR3 DNA sequence: TGTGCCAGCAGTCCTGGACTCATGAACACTGAAGCTTTCTTT.

V and J are TRBV28 and TRBJ1-2; D perhaps matches TRBD1 (6 bases). The CDR3 consists of 12 residues. Trimming took off 3 bases at V and 8 bases at J, with 10 bases between the two ends. Germline V gene lookup returns CDR1 MDHEN and CDR2 SYDVKM. The CDR3 loop reads CASSLPGDGYTF. CDR3 bases: TGTGCCAGCAGTTTGCCAGGGGACGGCTACACCTTC.

The V gene is TRBV28, the J gene TRBJ1-2; D might be TRBD1 (5 bases). Looked up from germline, CDR1 is MDHEN and CDR2 is SYDVKM. The CDR3 runs to 11 residues. Deletions cut 8 bases from V and 4 bases from J, with 8 bases between. The CDR3, as DNA: TGTGCCAGCCAGGGATTCTATGGCTACACCTTC. Encoded protein: CASQGFYGYTF.

This sequence joins TRBV11-2 and TRBJ2-3, with TRBD2 matching over 7 bases. CDR3 length: 15 amino acids. V lost 6 bases, J lost 0 bases, and 6 bases stayed unmatched. The germline gives CDR1 SGHAT, CDR2 FQNNGV. CDR3 sequence (DNA): TGTGCCAGCAGTCCTCTAGCGGTTAGCACAGATACGCAGTATTTT. This sequence encodes CASSPLAVSTDTQYF.

This clone was observed a few times. The rearrangement joins TRBV5-1 to TRBJ2-1, with 8 bases identical to TRBD2. V trimming: 5 bases; J trimming: 6 bases; junction bases outside the gene matches: 10. CDR1 and CDR2 (germline): SGHRS, YFSETQ. CDR3 size: 15 residues. Written as DNA, the CDR3 is TGCGCCAGCAGTGTCGCGGGGGGCGCGGTCAATGAGCAGTTCTTC. It yields the protein CASSVAGGAVNEQFF.

This clone was observed a handful of times. DNA of the CDR3: TGCGCCAGCAGCCCCGGAGGCTCTGGAAACACCATATATTTT. Protein sequence: CASSPGGSGNTIYF. The gene calls are TRBV5-1 and TRBJ1-3, with D hard to call. The CDR3 is 14 residues long. CDR1 SGHRS and CDR2 YFSETQ come from the germline V gene. Trimming took off 4 bases at V and 0 bases at J, with 8 bases between the two ends.

V gene TRBV7-9 combines with J gene TRBJ1-5; possible D gene TRBD1, 5 bases. Germline V gives CDR1 SEHNR, CDR2 FQNEAQ (reference sequence). V dropped 5 bases and J dropped 9 bases, with 20 bases sitting between them. The CDR3 sequence is 15 residues long. The CDR3 spells CASSESIGVEGPQHF. The CDR3 region has the DNA TGTGCCAGCAGCGAAAGTATAGGGGTTGAAGGGCCCCAGCATTTT.

This chain uses TRBV6-4 with TRBJ2-1; TRBD2 aligns across 11 bases. With V trimmed by 5 bases and J by 5 bases, 5 bases remained unmatched. The germline V gene encodes CDR1 MRHNA and CDR2 SNTAGT. The CDR3 is 15 residues long. CDR3 loop: CASSWTSGPDNEQFF. CDR3 coding DNA: TGTGCCAGCAGTTGGACTAGCGGGCCTGACAATGAGCAGTTCTTC.

The chain carries TRBV27 and TRBJ2-1; TRBD2 matches at 13 bases. CDR3 length: 19 residues. The junction had 12 bases not matched to a gene; V was cut back by 7 bases and J by 0 bases. CDR1 is MNHEY, CDR2 SMNVEV, per germline (reference sequence). The chain's CDR3 is CASTPLPGLAGNSYNEQFF. The CDR3 DNA reads as TGTGCCAGCACCCCTTTACCGGGACTAGCGGGAAACTCCTACAATGAGCAGTTCTTC.

CDR3 loop: CASSLAGGLQETQYF. CDR3 DNA: TGTGCCAGCAGTTTAGCAGGGGGTTTACAAGAGACCCAGTACTTC. The J gene is TRBJ2-5, the V gene TRBV27; 7 positions agree with TRBD1. The CDR3 consists of 15 residues. Germline CDR1 reads MNHEY; CDR2 reads SMNVEV (reference sequence). The junction had 5 bases not matched to a gene; V was cut back by 2 bases and J by 2 bases.

J is TRBJ2-3 and V is TRBV6-1, with TRBD1 identical over 9 bases. Trimming cost V 4 bases and J 5 bases; bases outside gene matches: 7. Germline loops: CDR1 MNHNS, CDR2 SASEGT. This CDR3 comprises 15 residues. The CDR3 loop is CASSAGRTGEDTQYF. The CDR3 DNA is TGTGCCAGCAGTGCTGGCCGGACAGGGGAAGATACGCAGTATTTT.

This sequence joins TRBV7-8 and TRBJ2-5, with unresolved D. CDR1 and CDR2 from the germline V gene are SGHVS and FQNEAQ. Trimming stripped 1 base from V and 2 bases from J, with 8 bases between. The CDR3 sequence is 14 residues long. CDR3 amino acids: CASSLDPGQETQYF. The CDR3, as DNA: TGTGCCAGCAGCTTAGATCCAGGACAAGAGACCCAGTACTTC.

The rearrangement uses TRBV19 and TRBJ1-4; 9 bases match TRBD1. CDR1 is LNHDA, CDR2 SQIVND, per germline (reference sequence). V trimming: 7 bases; J trimming: 1 base; junction bases outside the gene matches: 7. The CDR3 spans 16 residues. CDR3 DNA: TGTGCCAGTACCCTCCCGGGACAGGGAACTAATGAAAAACTGTTTTTT. It translates to CASTLPGQGTNEKLFF.

This chain links TRBV11-2 with TRBJ2-7; a weak D match, TRBD2 (5 bases). The ends were cut back, 4 bases at V and 2 bases at J, with 12 bases in the middle. CDR3 length: 14 residues. Germline lookup yields CDR1 SGHAT and CDR2 FQNNGV. CDR3 sequence (DNA): TGTGCCAGCAGCTATCCCTTGAGGGCCTACGAGCAGTACTTC. This gives the protein CASSYPLRAYEQYF.

This clone has just a few counts. The chain links TRBV29-1 to TRBJ2-5; TRBD1 is a possible D gene (5 bases). CDR1 and CDR2 from the germline V gene are SQVTM and ANQGSEA. This CDR3 is built from 12 residues. Trimming took off 4 bases at V and 5 bases at J, with 11 bases between the two ends. CDR3 amino acids: CSVGVGAETQYF. The CDR3 DNA reads as TGCAGCGTTGGAGTAGGGGCGGAGACCCAGTACTTC.

The rearrangement joins TRBV5-6 to TRBJ2-1; 8 bases map to TRBD2. The CDR3 contains 15 residues. Losses at the gene ends were 4 bases for V and 4 bases for J; bases not matched to a gene: 7. Germline V CDR1 and CDR2: SGHDT, YYEEEE. The CDR3: CASSRGAGGYNEQFF. The DNA for the CDR3 is TGTGCCAGCAGCCGCGGGGCGGGAGGATACAATGAGCAGTTCTTC.

This chain connects TRBV6-1 to TRBJ2-7; TRBD1 is a possible D gene (6 bases). CDR1 is MNHNS and CDR2 is SASEGT in the germline V gene. This CDR3 has 12 amino acids. Trimming took 7 bases from V and 6 from J, leaving 13 bases between them. The CDR3 DNA is TGTGCCAGCACCGACGTAGGGGGCGAGCAGTACTTC. Translating gives CASTDVGGEQYF.

Here the CDR3 reads CASSVESTSGRFAGELFF. DNA for the CDR3: TGTGCCAGCAGCGTAGAATCGACTAGCGGGAGATTCGCCGGGGAGCTGTTTTTT. The V and J genes are TRBV9 and TRBJ2-2, with 12 nucleotides matching TRBD2. J gave up 6 bases and V 0 bases, and 9 bases lay outside the gene matches. This CDR3 is 18 amino acids long. Looked up from germline, CDR1 is SGDLS and CDR2 is YYNGEE.

V usage is TRBV5-1 and J usage is TRBJ2-5, with 7 bases aligning to TRBD1. There are 15 residues in the CDR3. Germline assignment: CDR1 SGHRS and CDR2 YFSETQ. The trim removed 0 bases at V and 1 base at J, leaving 3 bases unmatched. CDR3 sequence: CASSLEQGSQETQYF. CDR3 sequence (DNA): TGCGCCAGCAGCTTGGAACAGGGGTCCCAAGAGACCCAGTACTTC.

The chain combines TRBV7-3 with TRBJ2-3, with D possibly matching TRBD1 (5 bases). Germline V gives CDR1 SGHTA, CDR2 FQGTGA. This CDR3 has 14 residues. Trimming left V 5 bases short and J 0 bases short, with 9 bases between. The CDR3 is CASSLGHSTDTQYF. CDR3 DNA: TGTGCCAGCAGCCTTGGACACAGCACAGATACGCAGTATTTT.

This rearrangement joins TRBV5-4 to TRBJ2-1, with 11 positions matching TRBD2. The CDR3 is made up of 15 amino acids. V was clipped by 4 bases and J by 7 bases; unmatched bases: 7. The germline gives CDR1 SGHNT, CDR2 YYREEE (reference sequence). The CDR3 is CASSRGTSGLNEQFF. The DNA for the CDR3 is TGTGCCAGCAGCCGAGGGACTAGCGGCCTGAATGAGCAGTTCTTC.